The 8 T cell receptor beta chains reported below all come from one sample, sequenced in a study of Graves' ophthalmopathy and Graves' hyperthyroidism listed by TCRdb under 2018. TCRdb names Illumina HiSeq 2000 as the instrument used. For repertoire sequencing, TCR beta CDR3 regions were amplified from RNA transcripts. The first round of RT-PCR was done with HTBI primers and the Qiagen OneStep RT-PCR kit, and was followed by a second round of multiplex PCR, then size selection and purification. Starting from the raw public reads, TCRdb applied fastp trimming at Q25, assembled clones with MiXCR and retained in-frame beta chains. CDR3 protein sequences are deduplicated, and each keeps its most common genes and DNA. A total of hundreds of thousands of distinct CDR3 sequences appear in this sample, over 15% of them only once. Roughly 7% of the sample goes to the ten largest clones. Sequencing used peripheral blood. Receptor source: a woman between 18 and 29 years old with stable Graves' hyperthyroidism. Donor details come from another sample of the same person, matched by shared clones.

The rearrangement links TRBV6-1 to TRBJ1-2; 7 bases are shared with TRBD1. V lost 2 bases and J lost 4; bases outside the gene matches: 4. The CDR3 length is 14 residues. Per germline, CDR1 MNHNS and CDR2 SASEGT. CDR3 bases: TGTGCCAGCAGTGAACGGGCAGGGGGCTATGGCTACACCTTC. As protein: CASSERAGGYGYTF.

This clonotype came up many times. The chain combines TRBV12-3 or TRBV12-4 with TRBJ1-5; 7 bases are a match to TRBD1. J was trimmed by 4 bases and V by 5 bases; bases with no gene match: 5. The CDR3 is made up of 14 amino acids. The CDR3 DNA reads as TGTGCCAGCAGTACTGGACAGGTTAATCAGCCCCAGCATTTT. Its protein is CASSTGQVNQPQHF.

This clonotype was observed at least ten times. This chain joins TRBV6-2 or TRBV6-3 and TRBJ2-7, with D perhaps TRBD2 (7 bases). The CDR3 loop spans 16 amino acids. Between the trimmed V and J ends, which lost 6 bases and 2 bases, there was a span of 20 bases. The V gene's germline CDR1 is MNHEY and CDR2 SVGEGT. CDR3 DNA sequence: TGTGCCAGCAGGTACGAATCGGGGGGCACTCCCTACGAGCAGTACTTC. Its protein is CASRYESGGTPYEQYF.

Notes on this clonotype: Since a much larger clone is just one base distant, this may be a read error. This chain joins TRBV5-5 and TRBJ1-5, with D tentatively TRBD1 (6 bases). Germline values: CDR1 SGHKS, CDR2 YYEKEE (reference sequence). V was clipped by 1 base and J by 3 bases, with 8 bases between them. The CDR3 covers 14 residues. The CDR3 DNA follows: TGTGCCAGCAGCTTGTGGGGGCCCAATCAGCCCCAGCATTTT. Translating it yields CASSLWGPNQPQHF.

This clonotype appeared many times. The chain has TRBV29-1 and TRBJ2-5; D may be TRBD2 (5 bases). Germline V lookup: CDR1 SQVTM, CDR2 ANQGSEA. The CDR3 is made up of 15 amino acids. Trimming left V 0 bases short and J 9 bases short, with 20 bases between. In DNA, the CDR3 is TGCAGCGTTGAAGATCGAACGGGCGGCCAGAGGGCCCAGTACTTC. Its translation: CSVEDRTGGQRAQYF.

This clonotype was detected ten times or more. The V call is TRBV28, the J call TRBJ1-1; a weak D match, TRBD1 (6 bases). Trimming shortened V by 5 bases and J by 7 bases, and 20 bases separated the two germline ends. CDR1 and CDR2 from the germline V gene are MDHEN and SYDVKM. This CDR3 contains 15 residues. CDR3 bases: TGTGCCAGCAGTCGAATCCGGATCCGGGACAATGAAGCTTTCTTT. Amino acids: CASSRIRIRDNEAFF.

At least ten counts were recorded for this clonotype. The DNA of the CDR3 is TGTGCCACCAGTGATGGTAGGGAAGGCGAGCAGTACTTC. Protein sequence: CATSDGREGEQYF. This chain joins TRBV24-1 and TRBJ2-7, with D unclear. This CDR3 spans 13 amino acids. Germline V gives CDR1 KGHDR, CDR2 SFDVKD. The ends were cut back, 3 bases at V and 6 bases at J, with 11 bases in the middle.

This clonotype showed up many times. The V call is TRBV12-5, the J call TRBJ2-2; D gene uncertain. This CDR3 spans 12 amino acids. The V end was cut by 7 bases, the J end by 6 bases, with 9 bases between. Germline-derived CDR1 and CDR2 are LGHNT and FRNRAP. As DNA, the CDR3 is TGTGCTAGTGCCCCTGAAGCCGGGGAGCTGTTTTTT. It yields the protein CASAPEAGELFF.